Listed below are T cell receptor beta chains from one sample, sequenced in a study of a mutant IDH1 vaccine in newly diagnosed glioma. These receptors' targets are unknown. The assay was immunoSEQ multiplex PCR, and TCRdb's table has in-frame clones only and misses some. The table lists over 80,000 clones, more than 80% of them singletons. Sequencing was performed on PBMCs, taken from a glioma patient whose treatment included an IDH1 peptide vaccine. These receptors were collected from a man aged 40-49 years with glioma. CDR3s include the opening cysteine and the closing phenylalanine or tryptophan. The D gene is left open where the match is weak. Clone size, where shown, is once, few, many, or a class for clones that have expanded.

abundance: .; j_gene: TRBJ1-3; d_gene: .; v_gene: TRBV7-2; CDR3nt: TGTGCCAGCAGCTTAACCGGGTTCGGAAACACCATATATTTT; CDR3aa: CASSLTGFGNTIYF
abundance: .; j_gene: TRBJ1-6; d_gene: .; v_gene: TRBV7-2; CDR3nt: TGTGCCAGCAGCTTAGTCCAGCTTTCACCCCTCCACTTT; CDR3aa: CASSLVQLSPLHF
abundance: .; j_gene: TRBJ2-1; d_gene: TRBD1; v_gene: TRBV6-5; CDR3nt: TGTGCCAGCAGCAACAGCGGGGCGGGGACAGGGGAGCAGTTCTTC; CDR3aa: CASSNSGAGTGEQFF
abundance: .; j_gene: TRBJ1-1; d_gene: .; v_gene: TRBV9; CDR3nt: TGTGCCAGCAGCGTAGTCGGGAGCATGAACACTGAAGCTTTCTTT; CDR3aa: CASSVVGSMNTEAFF
abundance: .; j_gene: TRBJ1-5; d_gene: .; v_gene: TRBV7-2; CDR3nt: TGTGCCAGCAGTTTAGTCGAGAATCAGCCCCAGCATTTT; CDR3aa: CASSLVENQPQHF
abundance: .; j_gene: TRBJ2-7; d_gene: .; v_gene: TRBV7-9; CDR3nt: TGTGCCAGCAGCTTAGCGCGGAGGGGGCAGAGCTCCTACGAGCAGTACTTC; CDR3aa: CASSLARRGQSSYEQYF
abundance: .; j_gene: TRBJ2-7; d_gene: .; v_gene: TRBV30; CDR3nt: TGTGCCTGGAGTGTACGGCTAGCCGGCGCCTACGAGCAGTACTTC; CDR3aa: CAWSVRLAGAYEQYF
abundance: .; j_gene: TRBJ2-5; d_gene: .; v_gene: TRBV4-1; CDR3nt: TGCGCCAGCAGCCAAGTTGCGGTGGCGAGTTCAGCGGCGCCGGGGGAGACCCAGTACTTC; CDR3aa: CASSQVAVASSAAPGETQYF
abundance: .; j_gene: TRBJ2-1; d_gene: .; v_gene: TRBV7-7; CDR3nt: TGTGCTAGCTCGGGGGGACACTACAATGAGCAGTTCTTC; CDR3aa: CASSGGHYNEQFF
abundance: .; j_gene: TRBJ2-2; d_gene: .; v_gene: TRBV5-6; CDR3nt: TGTGCCAGCAGCTTGCAAGAAGGTCGGACCGGGGAGCTGTTTTTT; CDR3aa: CASSLQEGRTGELFF
abundance: .; j_gene: TRBJ2-5; d_gene: TRBD2; v_gene: TRBV25-1; CDR3nt: TGTGCCAGCAGTGATAGCGGGAGGGCCTCTGAGACCCAGTACTTC; CDR3aa: CASSDSGRASETQYF
abundance: few; j_gene: TRBJ1-5; d_gene: .; v_gene: TRBV21-1; CDR3nt: TGTGCCAGCAGCAAAGGGAGAGGGGCTAGCAATCAGCCCCAGCATTTT; CDR3aa: CASSKGRGASNQPQHF
abundance: .; j_gene: TRBJ1-2; d_gene: .; v_gene: TRBV30; CDR3nt: TGTGCCTGGAGTCCAGGGACCAACTATGGCTACACCTTC; CDR3aa: CAWSPGTNYGYTF
abundance: once; j_gene: TRBJ2-5; d_gene: TRBD1; v_gene: TRBV11-2; CDR3nt: TGTGCCAGCAGCTCGAGGGACAGGGACCAAGAGACCCAGTACTTC; CDR3aa: CASSSRDRDQETQYF
abundance: .; j_gene: TRBJ2-1; d_gene: .; v_gene: TRBV4-1; CDR3nt: TGCGCCAGCAGCTTGCACCTCGCAGGGTTCGCCTACAATGAGCAGTTCTTC; CDR3aa: CASSLHLAGFAYNEQFF
abundance: .; j_gene: TRBJ2-5; d_gene: TRBD2; v_gene: TRBV2; CDR3nt: TGTGCCAGCCAATCAAGGCGGGGGGAAGAGACCCAGTACTTC; CDR3aa: CASQSRRGEETQYF
abundance: .; j_gene: TRBJ1-1; d_gene: TRBD1; v_gene: TRBV19; CDR3nt: TGTGCCAGTAGTTCGGGACAGGGGATGAACACTGAAGCTTTCTTT; CDR3aa: CASSSGQGMNTEAFF
abundance: few; j_gene: TRBJ1-1; d_gene: TRBD1; v_gene: TRBV29-1; CDR3nt: TGCAGCGTTGCGCCGAAAGGGACAGCGAACACTGAAGCTTTCTTT; CDR3aa: CSVAPKGTANTEAFF
abundance: .; j_gene: TRBJ1-2; d_gene: .; v_gene: TRBV9; CDR3nt: TGTGCCAGCAGCGTAGGTTTTGGGGCGGGCTATGGCTACACCTTC; CDR3aa: CASSVGFGAGYGYTF
abundance: once; j_gene: TRBJ2-7; d_gene: TRBD2; v_gene: TRBV4-3; CDR3nt: TGCGCCAGCAGCCAAGGACTAGCGGGAGTTTCCTCCTACGAGCAGTACTTC; CDR3aa: CASSQGLAGVSSYEQYF
abundance: .; j_gene: TRBJ2-5; d_gene: .; v_gene: TRBV5-4; CDR3nt: TGTGCCAGCAGCGGGGGACTTCCACCGGGCGAGACCCAGTACTTC; CDR3aa: CASSGGLPPGETQYF
abundance: .; j_gene: TRBJ1-5; d_gene: .; v_gene: TRBV5-1; CDR3nt: TGTGCCAGCAGCTTGAGGCACAACCTCGGGCCCCAGCATTTT; CDR3aa: CASSLRHNLGPQHF
abundance: .; j_gene: TRBJ2-3; d_gene: TRBD1; v_gene: TRBV19; CDR3nt: TGTGCCAGTAGTATCAACTTCGGACAGGGCACAGATACGCAGTATTTT; CDR3aa: CASSINFGQGTDTQYF
abundance: .; j_gene: TRBJ2-1; d_gene: .; v_gene: TRBV5-1; CDR3nt: TGCGCCAGCAGCTTGACGGCTAGCCCGAACAATGAGCAGTTCTTC; CDR3aa: CASSLTASPNNEQFF
abundance: .; j_gene: TRBJ1-3; d_gene: TRBD1; v_gene: TRBV6-6; CDR3nt: TGTGCCAGCAGCCTAACAGGGGAGTCAGGAAACACCATATATTTT; CDR3aa: CASSLTGESGNTIYF
abundance: .; j_gene: TRBJ2-3; d_gene: .; v_gene: TRBV10-3; CDR3nt: TGTGCCATCAGCCCAAGAGCCCCAGATACGCAGTATTTT; CDR3aa: CAISPRAPDTQYF
abundance: .; j_gene: TRBJ2-3; d_gene: .; v_gene: TRBV19; CDR3nt: TGTGCCAGCTCTAACACAGATACGCAGTATTTT; CDR3aa: CASSNTDTQYF
abundance: .; j_gene: TRBJ1-6; d_gene: .; v_gene: TRBV4-3; CDR3nt: TGCGCCAGCAGCCAAGATCCTACAGGGTTGGATTCACCCCTCCACTTT; CDR3aa: CASSQDPTGLDSPLHF
abundance: .; j_gene: TRBJ1-2; d_gene: .; v_gene: TRBV15; CDR3nt: TGTGCCACCAGCCCCGGGAGGGTACGAGGCTACACCTTC; CDR3aa: CATSPGRVRGYTF